A single sample is the source of the 25 T cell receptor beta chains below, sequenced in a study of blood T cell repertoires in COVID-19 (dated by TCRdb to about 2020). The library was produced with the immunoSEQ multiplex PCR assay. TCRdb obtained this table from immuneACCESS and retained in-frame rearrangements with V and J assigned. These tables miss some clones; where compared with another copy, unresolved V genes account for less than half of the shortfall, and the remainder is unexplained. Within this sample are tens of thousands of clones, with about 82% of them counted one time only. 1.8% of the sample lies in the top ten. Sequenced: peripheral blood. The receptor set was obtained from a woman aged 55 to 70 with acute or convalescent COVID-19.

A single count supports this clone. This chain connects TRBV6-5 to TRBJ2-7; 9 bases match TRBD1. This CDR3 region has 12 residues. CDR1 and CDR2 from the germline V gene are MNHEY and SVGAGI. The junction had 0 bases not matched to a gene; V was cut back by 6 bases and J by 3 bases. CDR3 nucleotide sequence: TGTGCCAGCAGGGACAGGGGCTACGAGCAGTACTTC. As protein: CASRDRGYEQYF.

The chain joins TRBV6-5 to TRBJ2-4; D is undetermined. The CDR3 consists of 15 residues. CDR1 and CDR2 from the germline V gene are MNHEY and SVGAGI. V lost 0 bases and J lost 5, with 11 bases in between. This CDR3 reads CASSYSTLSQNIQYF. The CDR3 nucleotides read TGTGCCAGCAGTTACTCGACTTTGAGCCAAAACATTCAGTACTTC.

The chain links TRBV6-1 to TRBJ1-1, with D hard to call. The germline gives CDR1 MNHNS, CDR2 SASEGT. Trimming left V 1 base short and J 8 bases short, with 5 bases between. This CDR3 contains 11 residues. The CDR3 nucleotides read TGTGCCAGCAGTGAAGTAGTGGAAGCTTTCTTT. Translation: CASSEVVEAFF.

J is TRBJ2-2 and V is TRBV28; 7 positions match TRBD1. Germline V CDR1 and CDR2: MDHEN, SYDVKM. The CDR3 sequence is 14 residues long. Trimming at V came to 6 bases and at J to 13 bases, leaving 14 bases not matched to a gene. CDR3 sequence reads: CASRRSDRAPRLFF. The CDR3 region has the DNA TGTGCCAGCAGAAGAAGCGACAGGGCCCCAAGGCTGTTTTTT.

The chain uses TRBV10-3 and TRBJ1-1, with D hard to call. The CDR3 has 16 residues. Germline-derived CDR1 and CDR2 are ENHRY and SYGVKD. V was trimmed by 0 bases and J by 0 bases, leaving 11 bases between them. CDR3 loop: CAISESPRNMNTEAFF. The CDR3 nucleotides are TGTGCCATCAGTGAGTCCCCGAGGAATATGAACACTGAAGCTTTCTTT.

The chain combines TRBV4-1 with TRBJ2-7; 9 nucleotides agree with TRBD2. Germline V gene data show CDR1 as MGHRA and CDR2 as YSYEKL. The J segment lost 9 bases and the V segment lost 1 base, leaving 4 bases of the junction unmatched. CDR3 size: 13 residues. The CDR3 loop reads CASSQGVSGGQYF. In DNA form, the CDR3 reads TGCGCCAGCAGCCAAGGCGTTAGCGGGGGGCAGTACTTC.

The chain couples TRBV7-6 to TRBJ1-5; possibly TRBD1 for D (5 bases). This CDR3 region has 14 residues. Trimming stripped 1 base from V and 2 bases from J, with 6 bases between. Germline V gene lookup returns CDR1 SGHVS and CDR2 FNYEAQ. This CDR3 is CASSLETGNQPQHF. In DNA form, the CDR3 reads TGTGCCAGCAGCTTAGAGACAGGCAATCAGCCCCAGCATTTT.

The chain is built from TRBV5-4 and TRBJ1-1; a possible D gene is TRBD1 (6 bases). The germline CDR1 and CDR2 sequences are SGHNT and YYREEE (reference sequence). The V gene lost 2 bases and the J gene lost 5 bases, with 10 bases spanning the gap. The CDR3 has 13 residues. The CDR3 protein is CASSFRGATEAFF. For the CDR3, the DNA is TGTGCCAGCAGCTTTCGGGGGGCTACTGAAGCTTTCTTT.

This clone was picked up a small number of times. CDR3 protein: CASSSQSQETQYF. In DNA form, the CDR3 reads TGTGCCAGCTCATCCCAGTCCCAAGAGACCCAGTACTTC. The V gene is TRBV18, the J gene TRBJ2-5; no clear D. Trimming stripped 5 bases from V and 1 base from J, with 8 bases between. The CDR3 has 13 amino acids. CDR1 KGHSH and CDR2 LQKENI come from the germline V gene. The full variable domain, completed using reference TRBV18 and TRBJ2-5, is NAGVMQNPRHLVRRRGQEARLRCSPMKGHSHVYWYRQLPEEGLKFMVYLQKENIIDESGMPKERFSAEFPKEGPSILRIQQVVRGDSAAYFCASSSQSQETQYFGPGTRLLVL.

V usage is TRBV6-1 and J usage is TRBJ1-2, with 7 bases matching TRBD1. V was pared by 0 bases and J by 6 bases, with 4 bases of the junction left unmatched. Germline V gene lookup returns CDR1 MNHNS and CDR2 SASEGT. The CDR3 runs 14 residues. The CDR3 DNA reads TGTGCCAGCAGTGAAGCGGGCAGGGGGGATGGCTACACCTTC. Its protein product is CASSEAGRGDGYTF.

The chain carries TRBV29-1 and TRBJ2-5; D unclear. The V and J ends lost 3 bases and 5 bases respectively, with 7 bases between them. The CDR3 consists of 11 residues. CDR1 is SQVTM, CDR2 ANQGSEA, per germline. CDR3 coding DNA: TGCAGCGTTGACAAACTGGAGACCCAGTACTTC. Protein product: CSVDKLETQYF. The full variable domain, rest sourced from reference TRBV29-1 and TRBJ2-5, is SAVISQKPSRDICQRGTSLTIQCQVDSQVTMMFWYRQQPGQSLTLIATANQGSEATYESGFVIDKFPISRPNLTFSTLTVSNMSPEDSSIYLCSVDKLETQYFGPGTRLLVL.

V usage is TRBV11-1 and J usage is TRBJ1-1, with D possibly being TRBD1 (5 bases). The CDR3 extends over 14 amino acids. CDR1 is SGHAT and CDR2 is FQDESV in the germline V gene (reference sequence). The ends were cut back, 2 bases at V and 1 base at J, with 8 bases in the middle. The CDR3: CASSLTGGNTEAFF. The CDR3 DNA reads TGTGCCAGCAGCTTAACAGGTGGGAACACTGAAGCTTTCTTT.

This sequence joins TRBV6-6 and TRBJ1-5; D gene unclear. The CDR3 runs 14 residues. Germline lookup yields CDR1 MNHNY and CDR2 SVGAGI (reference sequence). V lost 6 bases and J lost 1, with 10 bases in between. The CDR3 is CASSLLASNQPQHF. The CDR3, as DNA: TGTGCCAGCAGCCTTCTTGCGAGCAATCAGCCCCAGCATTTT.

The CDR3: CASSGGLAAFF. The CDR3 nucleotides are TGTGCCAGCAGTGGAGGTCTGGCCGCTTTCTTT. The chain couples TRBV25-1 to TRBJ1-1; D is undetermined. The CDR3 is 11 residues long. With 4 bases removed from V and 11 bases from J, the gap between germline ends came to 11 bases. Per the germline V gene, CDR1 is MGHDK and CDR2 is SYGVNS.

V usage is TRBV6-1 and J usage is TRBJ1-2, with D perhaps TRBD1 (6 bases). V lost 3 bases, J lost 2 bases, and 7 bases lay in between. The CDR3 covers 13 residues. CDR1 is MNHNS and CDR2 is SASEGT in the germline V gene. CDR3 nucleotide sequence: TGTGCCAGCAGTGAGACAGGCAACTATGGCTACACCTTC. Protein: CASSETGNYGYTF.

The chain carries TRBV5-1 and TRBJ2-2; 14 nucleotides match TRBD2. This CDR3 contains 21 residues. J lost 0 bases, V lost 1 base, and 11 bases had no gene match. Germline-derived CDR1 and CDR2 are SGHRS and YFSETQ. The CDR3 bases are TGCGCCAGCAGCTTGAGACCCCTCGGACTAGCGGGGGGCACGAACACCGGGGAGCTGTTTTTT. It translates to CASSLRPLGLAGGTNTGELFF.

This clone was counted a single time. This chain connects TRBV5-1 to TRBJ1-4; TRBD1 aligns across 8 bases. The CDR3 totals 14 residues. In germline, CDR1 is SGHRS, CDR2 YFSETQ. With 4 bases clipped from V and 8 bases from J, the junction kept 7 bases outside the gene matches. The CDR3 sequence: CASSVGQGGEKLFF. In DNA, the CDR3 is TGCGCCAGCAGCGTAGGACAGGGAGGGGAAAAACTGTTTTTT.

This chain uses TRBV5-5 with TRBJ2-7; D might be TRBD1 (6 bases). Trimming left V 2 bases short and J 2 bases short, with 11 bases between. Per germline, CDR1 SGHKS and CDR2 YYEKEE (reference sequence). The CDR3 contains 14 residues. The CDR3 nucleotides read TGTGCCAGCAGCTTAACAGGGACGACCTACGAGCAGTACTTC. Translating gives CASSLTGTTYEQYF.

The rearrangement joins TRBV6-5 to TRBJ1-5; D not resolved. Germline V gene lookup returns CDR1 MNHEY and CDR2 SVGAGI. Trimming left V 0 bases short and J 4 bases short, with 13 bases between. This CDR3 has 16 residues. The DNA for the CDR3 is TGTGCCAGCAGTTACTCGATCAGGTCCGGTAATCAGCCCCAGCATTTT. This codes for CASSYSIRSGNQPQHF.

V and J are TRBV4-2 and TRBJ2-1; tentative D call: TRBD2 (6 bases). The germline V gene encodes CDR1 LGHNA and CDR2 YNFKEQ. This CDR3 spans 16 amino acids. V lost 4 bases and J 1 base, leaving 14 bases between the germline ends. CDR3 protein: CASSRGWGDSYNEQFF. CDR3 nucleotides: TGTGCCAGCAGCCGAGGCTGGGGGGATTCCTACAATGAGCAGTTCTTC.

This rearrangement joins TRBV9 to TRBJ1-2; D unclear. V was shortened by 0 bases and J by 7 bases, with 16 bases between the two germline ends. CDR3 length: 15 amino acids. The germline CDR1 and CDR2 sequences are SGDLS and YYNGEE. The DNA of the CDR3 is TGTGCCAGCAGCGTAGCTCATCCCCCGGGGTCTGGCTACACCTTC. The encoded protein is CASSVAHPPGSGYTF.

This clone was observed once. The chain couples TRBV7-8 to TRBJ1-5, with a weak D call TRBD1 (5 bases). The V and J ends lost 4 bases and 3 bases respectively, with 7 bases between them. Germline values: CDR1 SGHVS, CDR2 FQNEAQ. The CDR3 is made up of 13 amino acids. The CDR3 nucleotides are TGTGCCAGCAGCTCGGGGGACAATCAGCCCCAGCATTTT. This codes for CASSSGDNQPQHF.

The V call is TRBV28, the J call TRBJ1-1; 10 bases are shared with TRBD1. The V gene's germline CDR1 is MDHEN and CDR2 SYDVKM. The ends lost 4 bases at V and 8 bases at J; junction bases unmatched: 16. CDR3 size: 17 residues. CDR3 region: CASSSPGQGREIIEAFF. As DNA, the CDR3 is TGTGCCAGCAGTTCTCCGGGACAGGGGCGTGAAATCATAGAAGCTTTCTTT.

The chain carries TRBV11-2 and TRBJ1-1; D is unclear. Trimming removed 4 bases at V and 8 bases at J, with 20 bases between. The germline V gene has CDR1 SGHAT and CDR2 FQNNGV. The CDR3 consists of 15 residues. The CDR3 region is CASSSHLRYGGEAFF. CDR3 nucleotides: TGTGCCAGCAGCTCCCATCTCCGTTATGGCGGCGAAGCTTTCTTT.

This rearrangement joins TRBV30 to TRBJ2-1, with 11 nucleotides matching TRBD1. Germline assignment: CDR1 GTSNPN and CDR2 SVGIG (reference sequence). The CDR3 has 16 amino acids. V shed 3 bases, J shed 3 bases, and the junction held 7 bases outside the gene matches. CDR3 sequence (DNA): TGTGCCTGGAGGTCTAGCGGGACAGGGGGCTACAATGAGCAGTTCTTC. Protein: CAWRSSGTGGYNEQFF.